The clone carrying this T cell receptor (beta chain) was seen many times. Its antigen is as yet unknown. The CDR3 contains 14 residues. CDR1 and CDR2 (germline): MDHEN, SYDVKM. Trimming stripped 3 bases from V and 5 bases from J, with 11 bases between. This sample is drawn from a study of spatial heterogeneity in lung cancer. General study findings and limits: Expanded intratumoral alpha and beta TCR counts tracked tumor mutation counts.

As to time point: sample taken at primary tumor resection. Extraction of whole RNA from tumor, nontumor lung or frozen PBMC preceded unsorted sequencing. TCRdb processed the 5' RACE reads anew with MiXCR; each CDR3 protein has one entry. Among some 97,000 distinct CDR3 sequences listed, about 4.6% were seen once. This rearrangement joins TRBV28 to TRBJ1-5; D gene uncertain. This TCR was sampled from a male donor with early-stage non-small cell lung cancer. The sequencing used lung tumor tissue, collected at surgery. Here the CDR3 reads CASSFVQDYQPQHF. The CDR3 DNA is TGTGCCAGCAGTTTTGTACAAGACTATCAGCCCCAGCATTTT.